This T cell receptor (beta chain) was identified in a study of T-cell memory formation after mild COVID-19. From 5'RACE with constant-segment primers came TCR alpha and TCR beta cDNA libraries that carried sample barcodes and UMIs. Each CDR3 protein gets one entry after TCRdb re-called the 5' RACE reads with MiXCR. This table holds roughly 300,000 distinct CDR3 sequences, around 15% found once. Germline CDR1 reads MDHEN; CDR2 reads SYDVKM. The CDR3 extends over 14 amino acids. V lost 6 bases and J 4 bases, leaving 13 bases between the germline ends. V and J are TRBV28 and TRBJ1-5; maybe TRBD1 (5 bases). The sample comprised PBMCs or a T cell subset sorted from them (not recorded which). The receptor comes from a man aged 18 to 29 who had mild COVID-19 (a few samples of this study predate the infection). Cell type and time point are not known. The CDR3 is CASRIRGPNQPQHF. The CDR3, as DNA: TGTGCCAGCAGGATCCGGGGCCCAAATCAGCCCCAGCATTTT.